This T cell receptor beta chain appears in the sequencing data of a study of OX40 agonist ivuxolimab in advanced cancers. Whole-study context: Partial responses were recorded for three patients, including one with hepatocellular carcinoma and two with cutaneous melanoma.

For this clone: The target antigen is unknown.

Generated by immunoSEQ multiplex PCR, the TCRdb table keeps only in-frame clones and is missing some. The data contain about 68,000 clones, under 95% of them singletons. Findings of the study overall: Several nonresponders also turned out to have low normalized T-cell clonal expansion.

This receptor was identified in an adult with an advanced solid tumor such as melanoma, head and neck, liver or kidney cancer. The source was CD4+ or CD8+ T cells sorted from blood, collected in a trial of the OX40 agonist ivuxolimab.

CDR3 in DNA: TGCGCCAGCAGCCAAGATTTGGGAGGGACTACTGTTTACTACGAGCAGTACTTC. It specifies CASSQDLGGTTVYYEQYF. The gene calls are TRBV4-3 and TRBJ2-7; 7 bases line up with TRBD2. The germline V gene has CDR1 LGHNA and CDR2 YSLEER. The junction had 14 bases not matched to a gene; V was cut back by 0 bases and J by 3 bases. The CDR3 contains 18 residues.